The 19 T cell receptor beta chains presented below share a single source sample, sequenced in a study of T-cell memory formation after mild COVID-19. TCRdb fed the 5' RACE reads into MiXCR, producing one record per CDR3 protein. The sample includes approximately 51,000 distinct CDR3 sequences, approximately 9% of them seen just once. What was sequenced was PBMCs or a T cell subset sorted from them (not recorded which). These receptors were obtained from an adult woman who had mild COVID-19 (a few samples of this study predate the infection). Cell type and time point are not known.

This clonotype was observed at least ten times. V is TRBV30 and J is TRBJ2-3; tentatively, D is TRBD2 (6 bases). This CDR3 region has 13 residues. V was clipped by 0 bases and J by 6 bases, with 10 bases between them. CDR1 and CDR2 (germline): GTSNPN, SVGIG (reference sequence). DNA of the CDR3: TGTGCCTGGAGTGTACGGGAGAGGGATACGCAGTATTTT. This gives the protein CAWSVRERDTQYF. Using reference TRBV30 and TRBJ2-3 for the parts outside the CDR3, the full variable domain is SQTIHQWPATLVQPVGSPLSLECTVEGTSNPNLYWYRQAAGRGLQLLFYSVGIGQISSEVPQNLSASRPQDRQFILSSKKLLLSDSGFYLCAWSVRERDTQYFGPGTRLTVL.

This rearrangement joins TRBV7-8 to TRBJ2-1; the match to TRBD2 covers 9 bases. CDR3 size: 17 residues. V lost 5 bases to trimming and J lost 3 bases; unmatched junction nucleotides: 11. Germline CDR1 SGHVS, CDR2 FQNEAQ. CDR3 sequence reads: CASSPEGSGSIYNEQFF. The DNA of the CDR3 is TGTGCCAGCAGCCCCGAGGGTAGCGGGAGTATCTACAATGAGCAGTTCTTC.

This clonotype was detected many times. This chain uses TRBV4-3 with TRBJ2-1; TRBD1 agrees at 7 bases. Germline CDR1 reads LGHNA; CDR2 reads YSLEER. The J segment lost 3 bases and the V segment lost 0 bases, leaving 8 bases of the junction unmatched. The CDR3 loop spans 17 amino acids. The CDR3 DNA sequence: TGCGCCAGCAGCCAAGATTACGTGCGACAGGGCTACAATGAGCAGTTCTTC. Translating gives CASSQDYVRQGYNEQFF.

The chain uses TRBV12-3 or TRBV12-4 and TRBJ1-4; 9 bases align to TRBD1. This CDR3 has 15 residues. V lost 3 bases, J lost 7 bases, and 6 bases stayed unmatched. CDR3 coding DNA: TGTGCCAGCAGTTTCACAGGGGGCTCAGGTGAAAAACTGTTTTTT. As protein: CASSFTGGSGEKLFF.

V and J are TRBV4-3 and TRBJ2-3; TRBD2 agrees at 11 bases. The J segment lost 2 bases and the V segment lost 0 bases, leaving 10 bases of the junction unmatched. The V gene's germline CDR1 is LGHNA and CDR2 YSLEER. CDR3 length equals 19 residues. CDR3 DNA: TGCGCCAGCAGCCAAGAAGGCCTAGCGGGAGGACGATACACAGATACGCAGTATTTT. As protein: CASSQEGLAGGRYTDTQYF.

V usage is TRBV16 and J usage is TRBJ1-1; D is unclear. CDR1 is KGHSY and CDR2 is FQNENV in the germline V gene. The V and J ends lost 0 bases and 2 bases respectively, with 4 bases between them. This CDR3 contains 13 residues. In nucleotides, the CDR3 is TGTGCCAGCAGCCAATCACCCAACACTGAAGCTTTCTTT. Its protein is CASSQSPNTEAFF.

The rearrangement uses TRBV27 and TRBJ2-3; D ambiguous. The CDR3 loop spans 13 amino acids. The V end lost 2 bases, the J end lost 1 base, and 4 bases lay between the germline ends. CDR1 and CDR2 from the germline V gene are MNHEY and SMNVEV (reference sequence). The CDR3 DNA sequence: TGTGCCAGCAGTTTAGTCGGCACAGATACGCAGTATTTT. It codes for CASSLVGTDTQYF.

The V and J genes are TRBV12-3 or TRBV12-4 and TRBJ1-1; TRBD1 matches 7 bases. Trimming took 4 bases from V and 6 from J; bases not matched to a gene: 17. This CDR3 spans 17 amino acids. The DNA for the CDR3 is TGTGCCAGCAGTTCCTACCCCGGGACAGACCTCGTCCCTGAAGCTTTCTTT. Protein sequence: CASSSYPGTDLVPEAFF.

This clonotype was observed a handful of times. The chain carries TRBV20-1 and TRBJ1-3; no clear D gene. The CDR3 is 15 residues long. The germline CDR1 and CDR2 sequences are DFQATT and SNEGSKA (reference sequence). The ends were cut back, 0 bases at V and 2 bases at J, with 11 bases in the middle. The CDR3: CSARDAGLAGNTIYF. The CDR3 coding sequence is TGCAGTGCTAGAGATGCAGGACTAGCTGGAAACACCATATATTTT.

This clonotype occurred many times. The V gene is TRBV29-1, the J gene TRBJ1-2; no definite D call. The CDR3 length is 10 residues. CDR1 SQVTM and CDR2 ANQGSEA come from the germline V gene. With 1 base removed from V and 7 bases from J, the gap between germline ends came to 4 bases. The CDR3 nucleotides read TGCAGCGTTGAAGTGGGTGGCTACACCTTC. This translates into CSVEVGGYTF.

This rearrangement joins TRBV18 to TRBJ2-5, with D perhaps TRBD1 (6 bases). CDR3 length: 18 amino acids. The V end lost 2 bases, the J end lost 3 bases, and 22 bases lay between the germline ends. CDR1 is KGHSH and CDR2 is LQKENI in the germline V gene. CDR3 sequence (DNA): TGTGCCAGCTCACCAACTATTAACAGGGAGAAAGGAAAAGAGACCCAGTACTTC. Translated: CASSPTINREKGKETQYF.

The table lists this clonotype with a few counts. Here the CDR3 DNA reads TGCGCCAGCTCCTCCGGGACAGGGGGTGCAGATACGCAGTATTTT. Protein product: CASSSGTGGADTQYF. The chain joins TRBV5-1 to TRBJ2-3; TRBD1 matches at 11 bases. J was trimmed by 4 bases and V by 7 bases; bases with no gene match: 8. The germline V gene has CDR1 SGHRS and CDR2 YFSETQ. This CDR3 is built from 15 residues.

There are a few counts of this clonotype. The chain links TRBV2 to TRBJ2-7, with 11 positions matching TRBD1. The CDR3 runs to 15 residues. V lost 6 bases to trimming and J lost 3 bases; unmatched junction nucleotides: 7. Germline V gene sequence: CDR1 SNHLY, CDR2 FYNNEI. The CDR3 protein is CASSQGQGGIYEQYF. CDR3 bases: TGTGCCAGCAGCCAGGGACAGGGGGGAATCTACGAGCAGTACTTC.

This clonotype was seen at least ten times. The chain uses TRBV20-1 and TRBJ2-1; 9 positions agree with TRBD1. The CDR3 spans 15 residues. CDR1 DFQATT and CDR2 SNEGSKA come from the germline V gene (reference sequence). The V gene end was trimmed by 1 base and the J gene end by 5 bases; junction bases not matched to a gene: 6. CDR3 in amino acids: CSARGGQGNHNEQFF. DNA of the CDR3: TGCAGTGCTAGAGGGGGACAGGGAAACCACAATGAGCAGTTCTTC.

The genes are TRBV6-5 and TRBJ1-1; a possible D gene is TRBD1 (6 bases). The ends were cut back, 5 bases at V and 5 bases at J, with 15 bases in the middle. Per germline, CDR1 MNHEY and CDR2 SVGAGI. The CDR3 sequence is 14 residues long. Here the CDR3 reads CASSAGQFQTEAFF. Here the CDR3 DNA reads TGTGCCAGCAGTGCTGGACAGTTTCAAACTGAAGCTTTCTTT.

This clonotype has only a few counts. The CDR3 loop reads CASSPDVYGYTF. For the CDR3, the DNA is TGTGCCAGCAGCCCTGACGTCTATGGCTACACCTTC. The V gene is TRBV7-2, the J gene TRBJ1-2; no definite D call. The V gene lost 5 bases and the J gene lost 4 bases, with 8 bases spanning the gap. The CDR3 has 12 amino acids. Germline V gene sequence: CDR1 SGHTA, CDR2 FQGNSA. Full variable domain (rest looked up from reference TRBV7-2 and TRBJ1-2): GAGVSQSPSNKVTEKGKDVELRCDPISGHTALYWYRQSLGQGLEFLIYFQGNSAPDKSGLPSDRFSAERTGGSVSTLTIQRTQQEDSAVYLCASSPDVYGYTFGSGTRLTVV.

Only a few counts were recorded for this clonotype. This sequence joins TRBV18 and TRBJ1-2, with TRBD1 as a possible D gene (6 bases). Between the trimmed V and J ends, which lost 0 bases and 4 bases, there was a span of 9 bases. Germline V CDR1 and CDR2: KGHSH, LQKENI. The CDR3 is made up of 14 amino acids. The DNA of the CDR3 is TGTGCCAGCTCACCACCGGGGGGCGGCTATGGCTACACCTTC. Translated, it gives CASSPPGGGYGYTF.

This rearrangement joins TRBV7-8 to TRBJ1-2; TRBD1 aligns across 12 bases. Looked up from germline, CDR1 is SGHVS and CDR2 is FQNEAQ. The CDR3 covers 16 residues. J gave up 6 bases and V 4 bases, and 9 bases lay outside the gene matches. CDR3: CASSSQPGTGGNGYTF. As DNA, the CDR3 is TGTGCCAGCAGCTCCCAACCCGGGACAGGGGGCAATGGCTACACCTTC.

This chain uses TRBV11-2 with TRBJ1-2; D gene unclear. Looked up from germline, CDR1 is SGHAT and CDR2 is FQNNGV. V lost 2 bases to trimming and J lost 4 bases, with 14 bases between them. The CDR3 is made up of 15 amino acids. The CDR3 DNA follows: TGTGCCAGCAGCTTAAATCCAGCCGAGAGCTATGGCTACACCTTC. Translating gives CASSLNPAESYGYTF.